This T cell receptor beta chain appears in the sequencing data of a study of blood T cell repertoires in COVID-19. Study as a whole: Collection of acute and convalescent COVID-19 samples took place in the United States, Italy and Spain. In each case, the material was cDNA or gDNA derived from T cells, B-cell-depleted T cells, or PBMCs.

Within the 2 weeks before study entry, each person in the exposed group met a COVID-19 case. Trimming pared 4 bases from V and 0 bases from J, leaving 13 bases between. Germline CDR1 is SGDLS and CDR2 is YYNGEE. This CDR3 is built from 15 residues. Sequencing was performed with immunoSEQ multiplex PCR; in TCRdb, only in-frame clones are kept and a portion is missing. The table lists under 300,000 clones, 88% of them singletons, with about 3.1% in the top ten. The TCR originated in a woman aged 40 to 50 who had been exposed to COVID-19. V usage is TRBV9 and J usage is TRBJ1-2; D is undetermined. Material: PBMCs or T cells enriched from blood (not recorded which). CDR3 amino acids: CASSPQFVTNYGYTF. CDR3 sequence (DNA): TGTGCCAGCAGCCCCCAATTTGTCACTAACTATGGCTACACCTTC.